The 30 T cell receptor beta chains below were found in one sample sequenced in a study of OX40 agonist ivuxolimab in advanced cancers. Assay: immunoSEQ multiplex PCR; the TCRdb copy retains only in-frame clones and omits some. The data show about 48,000 clones, around nine tenths seen once. This sample comprised CD4+ or CD8+ T cells sorted from blood, obtained in a trial of the OX40 agonist ivuxolimab. The receptors originated from an adult with an advanced solid tumor such as melanoma, head and neck, liver or kidney cancer.

This chain joins TRBV11-2 and TRBJ2-7; possibly TRBD1 for D (5 bases). Trimming cost V 0 bases and J 5 bases, with 8 bases left between them. The CDR3 is 13 residues long. CDR1 SGHAT and CDR2 FQNNGV come from the germline V gene. The DNA for the CDR3 is TGTGCCAGCAGCTTAGACAGGGTCCACGAGCAGTACTTC. Translation: CASSLDRVHEQYF. Full variable domain (outside the CDR3, taken from reference TRBV11-2 and TRBJ2-7): EAGVAQSPRYKIIEKRQSVAFWCNPISGHATLYWYQQILGQGPKLLIQFQNNGVVDDSQLPKDRFSAERLKGVDSTLKIQPAKLEDSAVYLCASSLDRVHEQYFGPGTRLTVT.

The chain combines TRBV27 with TRBJ2-7; D is ambiguous. CDR1 is MNHEY, CDR2 SMNVEV, per germline (reference sequence). Trimming stripped 7 bases from V and 1 base from J, with 17 bases between. This CDR3 has 15 residues. CDR3 residues: CASTPKGHSSYEQYF. Written as DNA, the CDR3 is TGTGCCAGCACCCCTAAAGGTCATTCATCCTACGAGCAGTACTTC.

This rearrangement joins TRBV11-2 to TRBJ2-7; D perhaps matches TRBD2 (5 bases). CDR3 length: 15 amino acids. Germline lookup yields CDR1 SGHAT and CDR2 FQNNGV. Trimming removed 3 bases from V and 3 bases from J, with 15 bases in between. The CDR3 sequence is CASSFSGENFYEQYF. The DNA for the CDR3 is TGTGCCAGCAGCTTCTCCGGGGAGAATTTCTACGAGCAGTACTTC.

The genes are TRBV7-9 and TRBJ1-1; the D gene is possibly TRBD1 (6 bases). The CDR3 contains 16 residues. V gave up 6 bases and J gave up 1 base, with 18 bases separating them. Germline V gives CDR1 SEHNR, CDR2 FQNEAQ (reference sequence). The CDR3: CASRGREGQPNTEAFF. CDR3 nucleotides: TGTGCCAGCAGGGGTCGGGAGGGACAACCGAACACTGAAGCTTTCTTT.

The CDR3 DNA reads TGTGCCAGCAGTTTATCCAGCGGGGGGGCGGATACGCAGTATTTT. Translating it yields CASSLSSGGADTQYF. The chain uses TRBV28 and TRBJ2-3; 10 bases match TRBD2. Losses at the gene ends were 1 base for V and 6 bases for J; bases not matched to a gene: 4. In germline, CDR1 is MDHEN, CDR2 SYDVKM. The CDR3 covers 15 residues. The whole variable domain, filled in from reference TRBV28 and TRBJ2-3, reads DVKVTQSSRYLVKRTGEKVFLECVQDMDHENMFWYRQDPGLGLRLIYFSYDVKMKEKGDIPEGYSVSREKKERFSLILESASTNQTSMYLCASSLSSGGADTQYFGPGTRLTVL.

The chain employs TRBV6-5 and TRBJ1-6; weak D call: TRBD1 (5 bases). The V gene's germline CDR1 is MNHEY and CDR2 SVGAGI. Trimming cost V 0 bases and J 7 bases, with 10 bases left between them. CDR3 size: 15 residues. CDR3 sequence reads: CASSYSGRENSPLHF. DNA of the CDR3: TGTGCCAGCAGTTACTCGGGACGGGAGAATTCACCCCTCCACTTT.

V usage is TRBV20-1 and J usage is TRBJ1-1; D is possibly TRBD1 (5 bases). V was cut by 8 bases and J by 0 bases, with 7 bases left in between. The CDR3 length is 11 residues. Looked up from germline, CDR1 is DFQATT and CDR2 is SNEGSKA (reference sequence). In DNA form, the CDR3 reads TGCAGTTGGGGGTTGAACACTGAAGCTTTCTTT. As protein: CSWGLNTEAFF.

V gene TRBV5-4 combines with J gene TRBJ1-2; D is ambiguous. Deletions cut 4 bases from V and 1 base from J, with 11 bases between. Germline V lookup: CDR1 SGHNT, CDR2 YYREEE (reference sequence). The CDR3 contains 14 residues. The CDR3 reads CASSPDGDNYGYTF. The CDR3 nucleotides read TGTGCCAGCAGCCCCGATGGGGATAACTATGGCTACACCTTC.

The V call is TRBV6-1, the J call TRBJ1-6; possible D gene TRBD1, 6 bases. Trimming pared 4 bases from V and 3 bases from J, leaving 10 bases between. CDR3 size: 15 residues. Germline lookup yields CDR1 MNHNS and CDR2 SASEGT. CDR3: CASSVGGHYNSPLHF. In DNA, the CDR3 is TGTGCCAGCAGTGTAGGGGGACACTATAATTCACCCCTCCACTTT.

The V and J genes are TRBV27 and TRBJ2-7, with 7 bases that match TRBD2. Trimming cost V 4 bases and J 2 bases; bases outside gene matches: 20. This CDR3 is built from 19 residues. Germline CDR1 is MNHEY and CDR2 is SMNVEV (reference sequence). In DNA, the CDR3 is TGTGCCAGCAGTTCCACTCTATTAATGTTTGGGCGGGAGACCTACGAGCAGTACTTC. As protein: CASSSTLLMFGRETYEQYF.

V is TRBV7-2 and J is TRBJ2-1, with 9 bases that match TRBD2. With 6 bases clipped from V and 8 bases from J, the junction kept 8 bases outside the gene matches. The CDR3 has 14 amino acids. Per germline, CDR1 SGHTA and CDR2 FQGNSA. The CDR3 DNA reads as TGTGCCAGCAGGGTAGCGGGAGCAGTCGATGAGCAGTTCTTC. Its protein product is CASRVAGAVDEQFF.

The gene calls are TRBV4-1 and TRBJ1-4, with 7 bases matching TRBD1. This CDR3 has 15 amino acids. V trimming: 4 bases; J trimming: 3 bases; junction bases outside the gene matches: 5. The germline gives CDR1 MGHRA, CDR2 YSYEKL. The CDR3 loop reads CASSPPGGANEKLFF. In DNA form, the CDR3 reads TGCGCCAGCAGCCCCCCAGGGGGAGCTAATGAAAAACTGTTTTTT.

The CDR3 reads CASSYSPGQGTYEQYF. The CDR3 coding sequence is TGTGCCAGCAGCTACAGCCCGGGACAGGGAACCTACGAGCAGTACTTC. This sequence joins TRBV7-2 and TRBJ2-7, with 9 bases matching TRBD1. V shed 4 bases and J 2 bases; nucleotides not matched to a gene: 9. The germline V gene has CDR1 SGHTA and CDR2 FQGNSA. The CDR3 extends over 16 amino acids.

The genes are TRBV7-3 and TRBJ2-3; D perhaps matches TRBD2 (5 bases). This CDR3 contains 16 residues. Trimming removed 2 bases from V and 0 bases from J, with 12 bases in between. Germline V gene sequence: CDR1 SGHTA, CDR2 FQGTGA. CDR3 loop: CASSLSPGLSTDTQYF. The DNA for the CDR3 is TGTGCCAGCAGCTTATCCCCCGGACTTAGCACAGATACGCAGTATTTT.

The chain uses TRBV5-1 and TRBJ1-1; D unresolved. Germline CDR1 is SGHRS and CDR2 is YFSETQ. The V gene lost 4 bases and the J gene lost 7 bases, with 11 bases spanning the gap. The CDR3 extends over 12 amino acids. The DNA of the CDR3 is TGCGCCAGCAGCAAGACATTGGATGAAGCTTTCTTT. This gives the protein CASSKTLDEAFF.

The chain joins TRBV10-2 to TRBJ2-5; tentatively, D is TRBD2 (5 bases). CDR1 WSHSY and CDR2 SAAADI come from the germline V gene. The CDR3 length is 13 residues. Trimming took off 5 bases at V and 5 bases at J, with 12 bases between the two ends. The CDR3 spells CASSRGLGETQYF. CDR3 in DNA: TGCGCCAGCAGTCGAGGGTTGGGGGAGACCCAGTACTTC.

The rearrangement uses TRBV7-3 and TRBJ1-6, with D possibly being TRBD1 (5 bases). The CDR3 has 14 residues. Germline loops: CDR1 SGHTA, CDR2 FQGTGA. With 1 base removed from V and 8 bases from J, the gap between germline ends came to 9 bases. CDR3 DNA: TGTGCCAGCAGCTTAAGGGGGATCGATTCACCCCTCCACTTT. Encoded protein: CASSLRGIDSPLHF.

V gene TRBV11-2 combines with J gene TRBJ2-7, with D perhaps TRBD1 (6 bases). CDR1 and CDR2 (germline): SGHAT, FQNNGV. V lost 5 bases and J lost 0, with 17 bases in between. The CDR3 sequence is 16 residues long. The CDR3 reads CASSPRGKGDSYEQYF. The DNA of the CDR3 is TGTGCCAGCAGCCCCCGGGGAAAGGGGGACTCCTACGAGCAGTACTTC.

V and J are TRBV4-2 and TRBJ2-7; D is uncertain. Germline V gene data show CDR1 as LGHNA and CDR2 as YNFKEQ. Trimming left V 0 bases short and J 0 bases short, with 6 bases between. The CDR3 contains 14 residues. The DNA for the CDR3 is TGTGCCAGCAGCCAAGATCTTACCTCCTACGAGCAGTACTTC. Translation: CASSQDLTSYEQYF.

This chain uses TRBV27 with TRBJ2-7, with D unresolved. Germline CDR1 and CDR2: MNHEY and SMNVEV (reference sequence). This CDR3 comprises 13 residues. The ends were cut back, 2 bases at V and 3 bases at J, with 8 bases in the middle. The CDR3 DNA is TGTGCCAGCAGTTTAGGAGAGCTCTACGAGCAGTACTTC. This encodes CASSLGELYEQYF.

About this clone: The junction shows a germline mismatch at one end, possibly a read error. CDR3 nucleotide sequence: TGTGCCAGCAGCTTAGCCGGGATCCCTCATGGCCACACCTTC. It codes for CASSLAGIPHGHTF. The chain has TRBV11-1 and TRBJ1-2; no clear D gene. The CDR3 is 14 amino acids. Germline values: CDR1 SGHAT, CDR2 FQDESV (reference sequence). Combining the CDR3 with reference TRBV11-1 and TRBJ1-2 gives the whole variable domain EAEVAQSPRYKITEKSQAVAFWCDPISGHATLYWYRQILGQGPELLVQFQDESVVDDSQLPKDRFSAERLKGVDSTLKIQPAELGDSAMYLCASSLAGIPHGHTFGSGTRLTVV.

Turning to this clone: One end of the junction does not line up with germline, which may come from a read error. The sample contains more than one DNA sequence encoding this CDR3. The rearrangement uses TRBV30 and TRBJ1-2; D is possibly TRBD1 (6 bases). Looked up from germline, CDR1 is GTSNPN and CDR2 is SVGIG (reference sequence). The CDR3 is made up of 13 amino acids. The CDR3, as DNA: TGTGCTTGGGTGAATCAGGGGAACTATGGCTACATCTTC. It encodes CAWVNQGNYGYIF.

This chain uses TRBV7-3 with TRBJ2-3; D remains unclear. Between the trimmed V and J ends, which lost 2 bases and 6 bases, there was a span of 9 bases. Germline CDR1 and CDR2: SGHTA and FQGTGA. This CDR3 has 13 amino acids. The CDR3 region is CASSLDAVDTQYF. Written as DNA, the CDR3 is TGTGCCAGCAGCTTAGACGCGGTGGATACGCAGTATTTT.

The rearrangement joins TRBV2 to TRBJ2-2; TRBD1 is a possible D gene (5 bases). Per germline, CDR1 SNHLY and CDR2 FYNNEI. The V end lost 8 bases, the J end lost 6 bases, and 10 bases lay between the germline ends. CDR3 length: 12 amino acids. Written as DNA, the CDR3 is TGTGCCAGCGGGTACAGGTCCGGGGAGCTGTTTTTT. Translated: CASGYRSGELFF.

This clone has only a few counts. This chain links TRBV6-6 with TRBJ2-2; D perhaps matches TRBD1 (5 bases). The germline V gene has CDR1 MNHNY and CDR2 SVGAGI (reference sequence). V was cut by 11 bases and J by 6 bases, with 10 bases left in between. CDR3 length: 11 amino acids. This chain's CDR3 is CAGKGAGELFF. CDR3 DNA: TGTGCCGGAAAAGGGGCCGGGGAGCTGTTTTTT.

The V and J genes are TRBV15 and TRBJ1-4; D not resolved. Germline CDR1 reads LNHNV; CDR2 reads YYDKDF (reference sequence). The CDR3 is 15 amino acids. V lost 1 base to trimming and J lost 0 bases, with 6 bases between them. CDR3 region: CATSRVITTNEKLFF. Written as DNA, the CDR3 is TGTGCCACCAGCAGAGTAATAACAACTAATGAAAAACTGTTTTTT.

CDR3 sequence reads: CASSPRRGGGYTF. The CDR3 DNA is TGCGCCAGCAGCCCTCGCCGAGGCGGTGGCTACACCTTC. The chain links TRBV5-1 to TRBJ1-2; D is unclear. V was pared by 4 bases and J by 7 bases, with 14 bases between. This CDR3 is built from 13 residues. Germline CDR1 is SGHRS and CDR2 is YFSETQ. The variable domain in full, completed from reference TRBV5-1 and TRBJ1-2, reads KAGVTQTPRYLIKTRGQQVTLSCSPISGHRSVSWYQQTPGQGLQFLFEYFSETQRNKGNFPGRFSGRQFSNSRSEMNVSTLELGDSALYLCASSPRRGGGYTFGSGTRLTVV.

The CDR3 DNA is TGTGCCACCAGCAGGGCAGGGGGCTCCCCACACGAGCAGTACTTC. This encodes CATSRAGGSPHEQYF. V is TRBV15 and J is TRBJ2-7; 8 bases are shared with TRBD1. The V segment lost 3 bases and the J segment 5 bases; nucleotides outside the gene matches: 9. The CDR3 totals 15 residues. The germline gives CDR1 LNHNV, CDR2 YYDKDF (reference sequence).

The chain employs TRBV6-6 and TRBJ1-2; D ambiguous. This CDR3 is built from 13 residues. Germline CDR1 and CDR2: MNHNY and SVGAGI (reference sequence). V was pared by 4 bases and J by 2 bases, with 8 bases between. The CDR3 DNA reads as TGTGCCAGCAGTTTCGGACGGAACTATGGCTACACCTTC. Its translation is CASSFGRNYGYTF.

The rearrangement uses TRBV5-4 and TRBJ2-5; D is perhaps TRBD2 (5 bases). CDR3 length equals 14 residues. Germline V gives CDR1 SGHNT, CDR2 YYREEE (reference sequence). The V gene lost 0 bases and the J gene lost 3 bases, with 9 bases spanning the gap. The CDR3 reads CASSLDLAEETQYF. The CDR3 DNA reads as TGTGCCAGCAGCTTGGATCTAGCAGAAGAGACCCAGTACTTC.